These 13 T cell receptor beta chains were sequenced from one sample in a study of shared clonotypes between healthy human individuals. Only in-frame clones appear in the TCRdb table, and some are missing; sequencing was by immunoSEQ multiplex PCR. The table has fewer than 2.5 million clones, 93% seen once. The sequencing sample was made of naive CD4+ T cells from PBMCs. Sample subset: CD45RA+ positively selected. The receptors originated from a man aged 18 to 30 in good health. Some clones in this sample may be carry-over from other donors' samples.

The chain is built from TRBV28 and TRBJ2-3; D is possibly TRBD2 (6 bases). The germline CDR1 and CDR2 sequences are MDHEN and SYDVKM. V lost 5 bases to trimming and J lost 4 bases, with 19 bases between them. The CDR3 extends over 16 amino acids. This CDR3 reads CASSRRYDGSSDTQYF. CDR3 DNA sequence: TGTGCCAGCAGTCGTAGATATGACGGGAGCTCAGATACGCAGTATTTT.

This clone was found once. The J gene is TRBJ2-1, the V gene TRBV9; 9 bases are shared with TRBD2. V lost 1 base, J lost 1 base, and 6 bases stayed unmatched. CDR3 size: 17 residues. CDR1 is SGDLS, CDR2 YYNGEE, per germline. In nucleotides, the CDR3 is TGTGCCAGCAGCGTACTGGGACTAGCTGATTCCTACAATGAGCAGTTCTTC. Amino acid sequence: CASSVLGLADSYNEQFF.

With respect to this clone: The sample has other DNA sequences that encode this CDR3 too. This rearrangement joins TRBV28 to TRBJ2-7, with D unclear. CDR3 length: 13 amino acids. Germline V gene lookup returns CDR1 MDHEN and CDR2 SYDVKM. Trimming removed 5 bases at V and 2 bases at J, with 10 bases between. The CDR3 bases are TGTGCCAGCAGTCTAGGACGGGCCTACGAGCAGTACTTC. It specifies CASSLGRAYEQYF.

In its sample, this clone was seen once. The chain combines TRBV2 with TRBJ2-2; 8 bases match TRBD2. Germline-derived CDR1 and CDR2 are SNHLY and FYNNEI. This CDR3 has 16 amino acids. The V segment lost 3 bases and the J segment 4 bases; nucleotides outside the gene matches: 7. The CDR3 region is CASSDFTSGLTGELFF. The CDR3 DNA is TGTGCCAGCAGTGATTTTACTAGCGGACTCACCGGGGAGCTGTTTTTT.

The V and J genes are TRBV5-1 and TRBJ1-6; possible D gene TRBD1, 5 bases. Germline V gives CDR1 SGHRS, CDR2 YFSETQ. The CDR3 extends over 14 amino acids. V was cut by 0 bases and J by 7 bases, with 8 bases left in between. CDR3 sequence reads: CASSLGDGNSPLHF. CDR3 in DNA: TGCGCCAGCAGCTTGGGGGACGGCAATTCACCCCTCCACTTT.

The chain has TRBV28 and TRBJ2-5, with D perhaps TRBD1 (5 bases). The CDR3 runs 14 residues. Per germline, CDR1 MDHEN and CDR2 SYDVKM. Trimming pared 1 base from V and 1 base from J, leaving 7 bases between. The chain's CDR3 is CASSLSQGQETQYF. The CDR3 DNA is TGTGCCAGCAGTTTATCCCAGGGCCAAGAGACCCAGTACTTC.

The sample holds one count of this clone. The genes are TRBV19 and TRBJ2-2; D gene unclear. V gave up 10 bases and J gave up 0 bases, with 18 bases separating them. CDR1 and CDR2 from the germline V gene are LNHDA and SQIVND (reference sequence). This CDR3 region has 16 residues. The CDR3 bases are TGTGCCACCACGACCTCAAGGTTGGCGAACACCGGGGAGCTGTTTTTT. Encoded protein: CATTTSRLANTGELFF.

The gene calls are TRBV2 and TRBJ1-1; the D is unclear. V lost 3 bases, J lost 5 bases, and 10 bases lay in between. The CDR3 is made up of 13 amino acids. CDR1 and CDR2 (germline): SNHLY, FYNNEI. CDR3 in amino acids: CASSELYRTEAFF. In DNA form, the CDR3 reads TGTGCCAGCAGTGAGTTGTATAGGACTGAAGCTTTCTTT.

The chain recombines TRBV5-1 with TRBJ2-1; 9 bases line up with TRBD2. Germline assignment: CDR1 SGHRS and CDR2 YFSETQ. The length of the CDR3 is 16 residues. V was clipped by 4 bases and J by 10 bases; unmatched bases: 15. The CDR3 bases are TGCGCCAGCAGCCCATCCCTAGGCGGGAGGGCGGGGGAGCAGTTCTTC. This sequence encodes CASSPSLGGRAGEQFF.

This clone was recorded once. The rearrangement uses TRBV2 and TRBJ2-7, with D hard to call. Trimming cost V 3 bases and J 4 bases, with 22 bases left between them. There are 17 residues in the CDR3. The germline V gene has CDR1 SNHLY and CDR2 FYNNEI. The CDR3 protein is CASSDIVRGFREYEQYF. DNA for the CDR3: TGTGCCAGCAGTGACATCGTTAGAGGTTTTCGAGAGTACGAGCAGTACTTC.

A word on this clone: At the DNA level, this CDR3 is encoded by other sequences in the same sample as well. The genes are TRBV18 and TRBJ2-1, with TRBD2 matching over 12 bases. This CDR3 region has 16 residues. Germline V CDR1 and CDR2: KGHSH, LQKENI. Trimming removed 3 bases from V and 3 bases from J; junction bases left unmatched: 3. The CDR3 DNA follows: TGTGCCAGCTCACCCGGACTAGCGGGAAGCTACAATGAGCAGTTCTTC. This gives the protein CASSPGLAGSYNEQFF.

The V and J genes are TRBV4-1 and TRBJ2-5; 8 nucleotides match TRBD1. The CDR3 spans 13 residues. V dropped 4 bases and J dropped 4; count of bases not matched to a gene: 2. Looked up from germline, CDR1 is MGHRA and CDR2 is YSYEKL. CDR3 in DNA: TGCGCCAGCAGCCCCCAGGGGGCAGAGACCCAGTACTTC. Amino acids: CASSPQGAETQYF.

CDR3 DNA sequence: TGTGCCAGCAGCCACCGGGGACAGACGGATTCACCCCTCCACTTT. This codes for CASSHRGQTDSPLHF. This rearrangement joins TRBV6-5 to TRBJ1-6, with TRBD1 identical over 7 bases. The V and J ends lost 6 bases and 8 bases, in that order; junction bases with no gene match: 10. CDR1 and CDR2 (germline): MNHEY, SVGAGI. The CDR3 is made up of 15 amino acids.